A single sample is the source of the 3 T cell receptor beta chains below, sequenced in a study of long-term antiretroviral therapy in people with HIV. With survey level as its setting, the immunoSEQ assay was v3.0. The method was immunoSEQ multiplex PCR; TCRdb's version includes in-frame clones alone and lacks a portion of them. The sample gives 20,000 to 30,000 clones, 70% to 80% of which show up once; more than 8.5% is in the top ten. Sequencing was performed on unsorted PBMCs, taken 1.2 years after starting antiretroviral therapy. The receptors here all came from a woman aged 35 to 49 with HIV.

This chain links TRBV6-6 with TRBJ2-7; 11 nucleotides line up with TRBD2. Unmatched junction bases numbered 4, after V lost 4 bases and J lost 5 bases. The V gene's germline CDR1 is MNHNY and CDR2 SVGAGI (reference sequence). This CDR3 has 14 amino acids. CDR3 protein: CASSFPGLADEQYF. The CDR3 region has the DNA TGTGCCAGCAGTTTCCCGGGACTAGCGGACGAGCAGTACTTC.

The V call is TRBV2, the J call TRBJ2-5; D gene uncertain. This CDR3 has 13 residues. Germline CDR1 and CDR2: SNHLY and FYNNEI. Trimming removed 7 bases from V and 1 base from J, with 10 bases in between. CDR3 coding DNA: TGTGCCAGCAACGGGTACCCCCAAGAGACCCAGTACTTC. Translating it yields CASNGYPQETQYF.

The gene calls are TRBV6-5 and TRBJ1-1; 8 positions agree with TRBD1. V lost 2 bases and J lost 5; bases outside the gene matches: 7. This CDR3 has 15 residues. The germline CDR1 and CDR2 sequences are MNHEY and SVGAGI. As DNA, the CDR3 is TGTGCCAGCAGTTACATGTGGCAGGGGGCAACTGAAGCTTTCTTT. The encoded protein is CASSYMWQGATEAFF.